One sample yielded the 7 T cell receptor beta chains listed below, sequenced in a study of identical twins. MiXCR was run by TCRdb on the 5' RACE reads, yielding one entry per CDR3 protein. The sample yields roughly 1.6 million distinct CDR3 sequences, about 31% seen once. What was sequenced was cord blood. Receptors were obtained from a newborn girl in good health.

The sample holds one count of this clonotype. This sequence joins TRBV21-1 and TRBJ1-1. TRBV21-1 is flagged as a pseudogene. This CDR3 comprises 15 residues. CDR3: CASSKGRGSGTEAFF. The DNA for the CDR3 is TGTGCCAGCAGCAAAGGGAGGGGTAGTGGCACTGAAGCTTTCTTT.

This chain connects TRBV25-1 to TRBJ1-1; 9 bases are shared with TRBD1. CDR1 is MGHDK and CDR2 is SYGVNS in the germline V gene. The CDR3 length is 15 residues. Germline trimming cut 7 bases from V and 3 bases from J; bases unmatched to any gene: 9. The CDR3 nucleotides read TGTGCCAGCATAACCGGGACAGGGAGGTACACTGAAGCTTTCTTT. The encoded protein is CASITGTGRYTEAFF. Based on the CDR3 plus reference TRBV25-1 and TRBJ1-1, the full variable domain is EADIYQTPRYLVIGTGKKITLECSQTMGHDKMYWYQQDPGMELHLIHYSYGVNSTEKGDLSSESTVSRIRTEHFPLTLESARPSHTSQYLCASITGTGRYTEAFFGQGTRLTVV.

The J gene is TRBJ1-2, the V gene TRBV4-1; 7 positions agree with TRBD1. Germline loops: CDR1 MGHRA, CDR2 YSYEKL. V lost 6 bases, J lost 8 bases, and 12 bases stayed unmatched. The CDR3 covers 14 residues. The CDR3 nucleotides are TGCGCCAGCAGGCCAACAACAGGGGTAAAGGGCTACACCTTC. Its protein is CASRPTTGVKGYTF.

This clonotype was counted at least ten times. The chain has TRBV2 and TRBJ2-7, with D unresolved. The V end lost 7 bases, the J end lost 0 bases, and 10 bases lay between the germline ends. The V gene's germline CDR1 is SNHLY and CDR2 FYNNEI. The CDR3 contains 13 residues. Here the CDR3 DNA reads TGTGCCAGCAAAACCGGACCCTCCTACGAGCAGTACTTC. Its protein is CASKTGPSYEQYF.

The chain employs TRBV15 and TRBJ2-5; tentative D call: TRBD1 (5 bases). From germline, CDR1 is LNHNV and CDR2 YYDKDF (reference sequence). The CDR3 spans 14 residues. Deletions cut 7 bases from V and 2 bases from J, with 14 bases between. CDR3 region: CATNSRVGQETQYF. For the CDR3, the DNA is TGTGCCACCAACAGCAGGGTGGGACAAGAGACCCAGTACTTC.

The chain uses TRBV28 and TRBJ1-5; TRBD1 agrees at 8 bases. Germline V gives CDR1 MDHEN, CDR2 SYDVKM. This CDR3 is built from 15 residues. The V gene end was trimmed by 8 bases and the J gene end by 4 bases; junction bases not matched to a gene: 10. The CDR3 region is CASQGAPGGNQPQHF. In DNA, the CDR3 is TGTGCCAGCCAGGGGGCGCCGGGTGGGAATCAGCCCCAGCATTTT.

J is TRBJ2-5 and V is TRBV29-1; D is possibly TRBD2 (6 bases). Trimming removed 7 bases from V and 3 bases from J, with 12 bases in between. The CDR3 consists of 12 residues. From germline, CDR1 is SQVTM and CDR2 ANQGSEA. Here the CDR3 reads CSADPGEETQYF. CDR3 nucleotide sequence: TGCAGCGCCGACCCGGGGGAAGAGACCCAGTACTTC.